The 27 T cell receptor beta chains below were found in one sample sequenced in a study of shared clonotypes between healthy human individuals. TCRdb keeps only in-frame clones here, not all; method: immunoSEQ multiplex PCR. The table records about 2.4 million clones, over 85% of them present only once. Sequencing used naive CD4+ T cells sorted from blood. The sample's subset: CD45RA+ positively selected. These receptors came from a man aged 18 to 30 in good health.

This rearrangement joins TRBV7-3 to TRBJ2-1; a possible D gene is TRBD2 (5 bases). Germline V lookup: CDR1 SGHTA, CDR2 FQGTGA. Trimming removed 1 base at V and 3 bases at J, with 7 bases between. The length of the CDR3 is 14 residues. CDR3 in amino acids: CASSLNGLYNEQFF. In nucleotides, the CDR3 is TGTGCCAGCAGCTTAAACGGACTCTACAATGAGCAGTTCTTC.

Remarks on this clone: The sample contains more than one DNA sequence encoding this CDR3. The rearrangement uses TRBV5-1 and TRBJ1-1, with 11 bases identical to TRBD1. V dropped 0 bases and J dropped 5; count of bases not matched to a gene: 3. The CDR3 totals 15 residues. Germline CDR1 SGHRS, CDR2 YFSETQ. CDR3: CASSLAGTGGTEAFF. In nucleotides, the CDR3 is TGCGCCAGCAGCTTGGCCGGGACAGGGGGAACTGAAGCTTTCTTT.

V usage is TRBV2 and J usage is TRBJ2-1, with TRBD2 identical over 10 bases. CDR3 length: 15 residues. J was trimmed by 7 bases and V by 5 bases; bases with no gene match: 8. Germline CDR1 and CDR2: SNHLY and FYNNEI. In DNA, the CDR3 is TGTGCCAGCAGTCCAAATAGCGGGGGGTTAAATGAGCAGTTCTTC. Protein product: CASSPNSGGLNEQFF.

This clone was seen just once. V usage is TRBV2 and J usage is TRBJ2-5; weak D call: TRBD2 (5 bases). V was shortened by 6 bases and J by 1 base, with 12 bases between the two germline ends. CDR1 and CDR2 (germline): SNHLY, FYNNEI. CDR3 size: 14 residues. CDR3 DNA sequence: TGTGCCAGCAGACCTACTCTAGCCCAAGAGACCCAGTACTTC. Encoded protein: CASRPTLAQETQYF.

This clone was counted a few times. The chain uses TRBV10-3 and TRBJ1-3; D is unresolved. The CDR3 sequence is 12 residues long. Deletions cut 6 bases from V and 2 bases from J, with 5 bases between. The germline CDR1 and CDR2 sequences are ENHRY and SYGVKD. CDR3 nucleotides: TGTGCCATCAGGACTCCTGGAAACACCATATATTTT. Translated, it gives CAIRTPGNTIYF.

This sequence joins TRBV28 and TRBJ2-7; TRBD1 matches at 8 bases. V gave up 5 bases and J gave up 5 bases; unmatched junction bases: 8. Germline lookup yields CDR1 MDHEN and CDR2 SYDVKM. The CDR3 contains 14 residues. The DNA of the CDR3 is TGTGCCAGCAGTGCGGACAGGGCAGGGGACGAGCAGTACTTC. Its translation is CASSADRAGDEQYF.

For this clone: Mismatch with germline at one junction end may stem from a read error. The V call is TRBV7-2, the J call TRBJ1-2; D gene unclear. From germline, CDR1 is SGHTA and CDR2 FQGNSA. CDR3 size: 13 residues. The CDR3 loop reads CASTLSPGYGYTF. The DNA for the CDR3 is TGTGCCAGCACCTTAAGTCCGGGCTATGGCTACACCTTC.

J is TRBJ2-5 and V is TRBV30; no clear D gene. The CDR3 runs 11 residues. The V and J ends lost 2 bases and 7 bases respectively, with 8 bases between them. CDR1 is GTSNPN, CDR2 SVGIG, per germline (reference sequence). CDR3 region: CAWSSGGTQYF. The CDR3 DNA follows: TGTGCCTGGAGTTCCGGTGGGACCCAGTACTTC.

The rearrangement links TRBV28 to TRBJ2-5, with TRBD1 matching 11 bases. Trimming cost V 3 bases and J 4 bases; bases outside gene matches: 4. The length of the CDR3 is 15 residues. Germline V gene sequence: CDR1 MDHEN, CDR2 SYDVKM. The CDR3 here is CASSFRTGGGETQYF. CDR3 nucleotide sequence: TGTGCCAGCAGTTTCAGGACAGGGGGCGGAGAGACCCAGTACTTC.

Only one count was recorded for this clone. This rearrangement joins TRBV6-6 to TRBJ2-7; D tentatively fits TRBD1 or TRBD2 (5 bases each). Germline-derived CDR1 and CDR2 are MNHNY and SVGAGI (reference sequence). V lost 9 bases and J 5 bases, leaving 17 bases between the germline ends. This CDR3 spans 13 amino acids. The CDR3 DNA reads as TGTGCCAGTAGGGACCCTTTGACCCACGAGCAGTACTTC. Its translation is CASRDPLTHEQYF.

CDR3 sequence: CASILTGRYEAFF. The CDR3 region has the DNA TGTGCCAGCATCCTGACAGGCCGTTATGAAGCTTTCTTT. The J gene is TRBJ1-1, the V gene TRBV7-2; TRBD1 might be the D (6 bases). Per germline, CDR1 SGHTA and CDR2 FQGNSA. V lost 7 bases to trimming and J lost 7 bases, with 16 bases between them. The CDR3 consists of 13 residues.

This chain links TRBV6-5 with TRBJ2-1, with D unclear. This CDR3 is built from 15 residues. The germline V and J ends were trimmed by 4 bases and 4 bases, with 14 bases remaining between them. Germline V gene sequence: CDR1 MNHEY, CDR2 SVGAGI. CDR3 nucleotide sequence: TGTGCCAGCAGTTTGACCGGTGAATGGTACAATGAGCAGTTCTTC. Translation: CASSLTGEWYNEQFF.

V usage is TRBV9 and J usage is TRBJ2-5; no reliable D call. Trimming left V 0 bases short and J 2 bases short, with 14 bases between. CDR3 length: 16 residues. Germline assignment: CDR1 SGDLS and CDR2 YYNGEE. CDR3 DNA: TGTGCCAGCAGCGTAGATGCCGATTCCCGTCAAGAGACCCAGTACTTC. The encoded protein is CASSVDADSRQETQYF.

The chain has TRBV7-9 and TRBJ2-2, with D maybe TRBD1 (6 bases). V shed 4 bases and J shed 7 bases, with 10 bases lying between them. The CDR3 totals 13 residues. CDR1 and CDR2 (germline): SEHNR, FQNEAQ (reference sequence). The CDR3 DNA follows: TGTGCCAGCAGCTCTCAGGGGAGCGGGGAGCTGTTTTTT. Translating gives CASSSQGSGELFF.

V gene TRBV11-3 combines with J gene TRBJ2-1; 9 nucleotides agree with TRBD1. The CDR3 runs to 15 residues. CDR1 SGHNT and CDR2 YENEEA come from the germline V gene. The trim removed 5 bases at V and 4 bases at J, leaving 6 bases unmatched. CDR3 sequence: CASSHRGQGYNEQFF. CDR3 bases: TGTGCCAGCAGCCACCGGGGACAGGGATACAATGAGCAGTTCTTC.

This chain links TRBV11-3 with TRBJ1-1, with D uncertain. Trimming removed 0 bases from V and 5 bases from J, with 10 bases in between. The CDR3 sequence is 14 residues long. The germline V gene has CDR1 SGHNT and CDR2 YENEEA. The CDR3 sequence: CASSLDGRATEAFF. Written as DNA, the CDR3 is TGTGCCAGCAGCTTAGATGGCAGAGCTACTGAAGCTTTCTTT.

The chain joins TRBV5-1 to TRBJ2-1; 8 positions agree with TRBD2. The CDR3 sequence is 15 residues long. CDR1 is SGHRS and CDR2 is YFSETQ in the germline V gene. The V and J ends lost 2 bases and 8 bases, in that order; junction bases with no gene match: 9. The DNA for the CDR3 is TGCGCCAGCAGCTTTTCAGCGGGAGCTTTCTATGAGCAGTTCTTC. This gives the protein CASSFSAGAFYEQFF.

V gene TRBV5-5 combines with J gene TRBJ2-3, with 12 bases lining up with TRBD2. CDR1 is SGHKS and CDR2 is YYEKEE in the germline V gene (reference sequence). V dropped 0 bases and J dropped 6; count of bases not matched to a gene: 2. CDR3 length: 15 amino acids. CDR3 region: CASSLASGGADTQYF. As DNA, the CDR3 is TGTGCCAGCAGCTTGGCTAGCGGGGGGGCCGATACGCAGTATTTT.

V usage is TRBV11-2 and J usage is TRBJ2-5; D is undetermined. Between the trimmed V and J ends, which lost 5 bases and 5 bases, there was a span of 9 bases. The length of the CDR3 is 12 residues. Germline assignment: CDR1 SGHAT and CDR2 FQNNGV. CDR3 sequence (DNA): TGTGCCAGCAGCCTTGCCTGGGAGACCCAGTACTTC. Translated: CASSLAWETQYF.

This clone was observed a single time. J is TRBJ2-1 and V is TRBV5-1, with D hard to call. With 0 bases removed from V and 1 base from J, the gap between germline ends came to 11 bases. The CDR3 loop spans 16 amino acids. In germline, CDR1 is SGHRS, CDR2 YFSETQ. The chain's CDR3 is CASSLAGFVSYNEQFF. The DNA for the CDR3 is TGCGCCAGCAGCTTGGCAGGCTTCGTATCCTACAATGAGCAGTTCTTC. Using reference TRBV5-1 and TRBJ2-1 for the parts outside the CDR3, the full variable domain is KAGVTQTPRYLIKTRGQQVTLSCSPISGHRSVSWYQQTPGQGLQFLFEYFSETQRNKGNFPGRFSGRQFSNSRSEMNVSTLELGDSALYLCASSLAGFVSYNEQFFGPGTRLTVL.

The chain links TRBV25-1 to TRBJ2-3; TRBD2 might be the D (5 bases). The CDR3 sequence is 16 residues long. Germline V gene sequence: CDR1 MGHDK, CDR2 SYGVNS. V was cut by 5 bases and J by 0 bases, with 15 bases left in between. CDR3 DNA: TGTGCCAGCAGTCCCGGGGTGGGCGGCAGCACAGATACGCAGTATTTT. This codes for CASSPGVGGSTDTQYF. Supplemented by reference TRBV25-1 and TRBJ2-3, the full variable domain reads EADIYQTPRYLVIGTGKKITLECSQTMGHDKMYWYQQDPGMELHLIHYSYGVNSTEKGDLSSESTVSRIRTEHFPLTLESARPSHTSQYLCASSPGVGGSTDTQYFGPGTRLTVL.

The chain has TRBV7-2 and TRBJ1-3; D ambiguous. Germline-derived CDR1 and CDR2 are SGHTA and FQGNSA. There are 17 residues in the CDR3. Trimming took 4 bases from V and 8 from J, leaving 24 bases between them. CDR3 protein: CASSSDGARRSRDTIYF. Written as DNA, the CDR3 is TGTGCCAGCAGCTCGGACGGCGCGCGCCGTTCTAGGGACACCATATATTTT.

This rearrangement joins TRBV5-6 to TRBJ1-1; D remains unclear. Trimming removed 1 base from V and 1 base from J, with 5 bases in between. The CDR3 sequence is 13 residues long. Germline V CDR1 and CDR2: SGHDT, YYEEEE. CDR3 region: CASSLRGNTEAFF. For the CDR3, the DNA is TGTGCCAGCAGCTTGCGGGGGAACACTGAAGCTTTCTTT.

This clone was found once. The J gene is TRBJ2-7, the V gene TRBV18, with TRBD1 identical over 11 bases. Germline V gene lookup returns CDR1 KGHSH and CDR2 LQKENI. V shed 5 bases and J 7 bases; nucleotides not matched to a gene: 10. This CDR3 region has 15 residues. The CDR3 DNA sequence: TGTGCCAGCTCAGCGCCGGACAGGGGGCGCTTTGAGCAGTACTTC. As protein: CASSAPDRGRFEQYF.

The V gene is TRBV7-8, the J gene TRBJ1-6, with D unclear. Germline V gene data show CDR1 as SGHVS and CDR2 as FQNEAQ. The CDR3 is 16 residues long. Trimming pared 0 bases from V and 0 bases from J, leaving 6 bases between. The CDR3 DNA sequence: TGTGCCAGCAGCTTAGCGCGGAGCTCCTATAATTCACCCCTCCACTTT. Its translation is CASSLARSSYNSPLHF.

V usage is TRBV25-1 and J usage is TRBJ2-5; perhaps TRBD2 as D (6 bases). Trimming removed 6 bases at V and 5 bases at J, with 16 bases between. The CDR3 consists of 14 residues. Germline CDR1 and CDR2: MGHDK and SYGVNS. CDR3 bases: TGTGCCAGCAGAAAAGGCGGGAAATCTGAGACCCAGTACTTC. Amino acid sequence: CASRKGGKSETQYF. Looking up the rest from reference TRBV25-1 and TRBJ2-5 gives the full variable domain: EADIYQTPRYLVIGTGKKITLECSQTMGHDKMYWYQQDPGMELHLIHYSYGVNSTEKGDLSSESTVSRIRTEHFPLTLESARPSHTSQYLCASRKGGKSETQYFGPGTRLLVL.

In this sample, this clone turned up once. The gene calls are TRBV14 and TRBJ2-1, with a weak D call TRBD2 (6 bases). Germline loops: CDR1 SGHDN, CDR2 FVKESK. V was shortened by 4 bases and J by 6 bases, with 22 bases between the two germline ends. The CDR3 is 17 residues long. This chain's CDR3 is CASSPLDVRRDPNEQFF. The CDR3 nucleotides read TGTGCCAGCAGCCCCCTCGATGTTCGGAGGGACCCCAATGAGCAGTTCTTC.